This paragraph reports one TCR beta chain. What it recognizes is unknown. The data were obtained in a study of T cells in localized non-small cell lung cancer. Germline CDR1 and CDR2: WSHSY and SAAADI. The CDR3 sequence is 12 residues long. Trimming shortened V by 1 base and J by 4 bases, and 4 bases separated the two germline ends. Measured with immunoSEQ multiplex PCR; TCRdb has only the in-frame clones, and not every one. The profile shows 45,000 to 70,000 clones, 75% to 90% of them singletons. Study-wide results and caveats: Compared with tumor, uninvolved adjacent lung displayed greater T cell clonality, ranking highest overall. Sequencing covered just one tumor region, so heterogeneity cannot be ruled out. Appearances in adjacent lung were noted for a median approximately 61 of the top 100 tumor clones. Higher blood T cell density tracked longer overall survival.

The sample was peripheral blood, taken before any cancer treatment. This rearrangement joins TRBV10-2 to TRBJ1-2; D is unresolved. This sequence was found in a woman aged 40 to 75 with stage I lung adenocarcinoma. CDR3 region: CASSEYSYGYTF. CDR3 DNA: TGCGCCAGCAGTGAGTACAGCTATGGCTACACCTTC.